The 28 T cell receptor beta chains below all came from one sample that was sequenced in a study of long-term antiretroviral therapy in people with HIV. Survey level was the resolution at which the v3.0 immunoSEQ assay ran. The table came from immunoSEQ multiplex PCR; TCRdb's copy has only in-frame clones and leaves some out. The sample has 15,000 to 20,000 clones, 75% to 85% seen once. The starting material was unsorted PBMCs, obtained 0.3 years after starting antiretroviral therapy. The receptors come from a man aged 18 to 30 with HIV.

The rearrangement joins TRBV5-4 to TRBJ1-1, with TRBD1 matching 10 bases. The CDR3 length is 15 residues. Trimming removed 3 bases from V and 5 bases from J; junction bases left unmatched: 7. Germline V CDR1 and CDR2: SGHNT, YYREEE (reference sequence). The CDR3: CASSSGGQGNTEAFF. DNA of the CDR3: TGTGCCAGCAGCTCTGGGGGACAGGGGAATACTGAAGCTTTCTTT.

This chain uses TRBV15 with TRBJ2-6; D is unresolved. V dropped 5 bases and J dropped 0 bases, with 8 bases sitting between them. Germline V gene lookup returns CDR1 LNHNV and CDR2 YYDKDF (reference sequence). This CDR3 is built from 15 residues. The CDR3 DNA reads TGTGCCACCAGCGACCTTATCTCTGGGGCCAACGTCCTGACTTTC. This codes for CATSDLISGANVLTF.

The chain carries TRBV7-6 and TRBJ2-2; D remains ambiguous. CDR1 and CDR2 (germline): SGHVS, FNYEAQ. The CDR3 has 15 amino acids. Trimming left V 2 bases short and J 7 bases short, with 14 bases between. The CDR3 loop is CASSLNLYGNGELFF. In nucleotides, the CDR3 is TGTGCCAGCAGCTTAAATTTATATGGGAACGGGGAGCTGTTTTTT.

The chain has TRBV5-4 and TRBJ2-1, with D possibly matching TRBD2 (5 bases). The germline V gene encodes CDR1 SGHNT and CDR2 YYREEE (reference sequence). Trimming stripped 4 bases from V and 15 bases from J, with 14 bases between. The CDR3 totals 11 residues. Here the CDR3 reads CASSAGSTVFF. CDR3 sequence (DNA): TGTGCCAGCAGCGCGGGCAGTACCGTGTTCTTC.

This chain joins TRBV7-9 and TRBJ1-2; D call uncertain. Germline-derived CDR1 and CDR2 are SEHNR and FQNEAQ (reference sequence). The CDR3 totals 13 residues. V lost 3 bases to trimming and J lost 4 bases, with 9 bases between them. The CDR3 reads CASSFLGIYGYTF. CDR3 bases: TGTGCCAGCAGCTTTCTTGGGATCTATGGCTACACCTTC.

The chain joins TRBV6-1 to TRBJ1-4, with D perhaps TRBD1 (5 bases). The germline V gene has CDR1 MNHNS and CDR2 SASEGT. CDR3 size: 14 residues. Trimming shortened V by 3 bases and J by 8 bases, and 13 bases separated the two germline ends. CDR3 loop: CASSDFGGGEKLFF. For the CDR3, the DNA is TGTGCCAGCAGTGATTTTGGGGGAGGAGAAAAACTGTTTTTT.

This chain uses TRBV28 with TRBJ2-7; the match to TRBD1 covers 8 bases. This CDR3 contains 15 residues. Trimming took 5 bases from V and 7 from J; bases not matched to a gene: 13. The germline V gene has CDR1 MDHEN and CDR2 SYDVKM. As DNA, the CDR3 is TGTGCCAGCAGTGTCCTCGGGACAGGTTTTTGGGAGCAGTACTTC. It codes for CASSVLGTGFWEQYF.

The chain recombines TRBV19 with TRBJ1-1; D uncertain. This CDR3 spans 13 amino acids. The germline V gene encodes CDR1 LNHDA and CDR2 SQIVND (reference sequence). V dropped 4 bases and J dropped 5 bases, with 11 bases sitting between them. In nucleotides, the CDR3 is TGTGCCAGTAGTACTTACAGTGGAACTGAAGCTTTCTTT. Translating it yields CASSTYSGTEAFF.

The CDR3 sequence is CASRIGTSGELFF. Written as DNA, the CDR3 is TGTGCCAGCAGGATCGGGACATCTGGGGAGCTGTTTTTT. This rearrangement joins TRBV2 to TRBJ2-2, with a tentative D call TRBD1 (6 bases). The germline gives CDR1 SNHLY, CDR2 FYNNEI. CDR3 length equals 13 residues. V lost 6 bases and J lost 8, with 13 bases in between. Full variable domain (remainder filled in from reference TRBV2 and TRBJ2-2): EPEVTQTPSHQVTQMGQEVILRCVPISNHLYFYWYRQILGQKVEFLVSFYNNEISEKSEIFDDQFSVERPDGSNFTLKIRSTKLEDSAMYFCASRIGTSGELFFGEGSRLTVL.

V is TRBV6-1 and J is TRBJ1-5; no definite D call. The germline CDR1 and CDR2 sequences are MNHNS and SASEGT. CDR3 size: 11 residues. Trimming removed 2 bases at V and 9 bases at J, with 5 bases between. The CDR3 here is CASSERGPQHF. The CDR3 region has the DNA TGTGCCAGCAGTGAACGTGGGCCCCAGCATTTT.

This chain joins TRBV6-1 and TRBJ1-4; possible D gene TRBD1, 6 bases. Trimming pared 6 bases from V and 7 bases from J, leaving 18 bases between. The length of the CDR3 is 15 residues. Germline V gene sequence: CDR1 MNHNS, CDR2 SASEGT. The CDR3 DNA reads as TGTGCCAGCAGCCCCACAGGGATGGGGGGTGAAAAACTGTTTTTT. This encodes CASSPTGMGGEKLFF.

The chain joins TRBV29-1 to TRBJ1-1; tentatively, D is TRBD1 (5 bases). This CDR3 has 15 residues. Germline CDR1 reads SQVTM; CDR2 reads ANQGSEA. V was clipped by 7 bases and J by 1 base, with 19 bases between them. The CDR3 region is CSAANYRTGNTEAFF. The DNA for the CDR3 is TGCAGCGCTGCTAACTACAGGACGGGGAACACTGAAGCTTTCTTT.

This clone was picked up one time. The J gene is TRBJ2-1, the V gene TRBV5-1; no clear D. Between the trimmed V and J ends, which lost 0 bases and 7 bases, there was a span of 11 bases. Per the germline V gene, CDR1 is SGHRS and CDR2 is YFSETQ. The CDR3 has 14 residues. CDR3 amino acids: CASSLEAGSNEQFF. The CDR3 region has the DNA TGCGCCAGCAGCTTGGAGGCAGGTTCTAATGAGCAGTTCTTC.

The chain recombines TRBV5-6 with TRBJ2-3, with TRBD2 identical over 9 bases. Germline loops: CDR1 SGHDT, CDR2 YYEEEE. The V and J ends lost 4 bases and 2 bases, in that order; junction bases with no gene match: 14. The CDR3 has 18 residues. The CDR3 loop is CASSGPSGDLEDTDTQYF. The CDR3 region has the DNA TGTGCCAGCAGCGGTCCTAGCGGGGACTTAGAGGACACAGATACGCAGTATTTT.

A single count supports this clone. This chain uses TRBV6-5 with TRBJ1-2; possibly TRBD1 for D (6 bases). In germline, CDR1 is MNHEY, CDR2 SVGAGI. V was cut by 0 bases and J by 4 bases, with 12 bases left in between. The CDR3 has 15 residues. The CDR3 region has the DNA TGTGCCAGCAGTTACTCGATCGGGGGCACCTATGGCTACACCTTC. Encoded protein: CASSYSIGGTYGYTF.

By share of the sample, this clone is medium-sized (0.01 to 0.1%). The V and J genes are TRBV6-4 and TRBJ2-2, with D possibly TRBD1 on 6 matching bases. Per germline, CDR1 MRHNA and CDR2 SNTAGT. V gave up 2 bases and J gave up 2 bases, with 6 bases separating them. The CDR3 extends over 14 amino acids. As DNA, the CDR3 is TGTGCCAGCAGTGACGGGACAAACACCGGGGAGCTGTTTTTT. It is translated as CASSDGTNTGELFF.

The chain couples TRBV2 to TRBJ2-3; 10 bases are shared with TRBD2. V trimming: 7 bases; J trimming: 3 bases; junction bases outside the gene matches: 7. The CDR3 runs to 15 residues. Germline V gene sequence: CDR1 SNHLY, CDR2 FYNNEI. The CDR3 region is CASTGERGGTDTQYF. The CDR3 DNA reads as TGTGCCAGCACCGGGGAGCGGGGGGGGACAGATACGCAGTATTTT.

J is TRBJ2-7 and V is TRBV4-1, with D tentatively TRBD1 or TRBD2 (5 bases each). CDR3 length equals 15 residues. Germline V lookup: CDR1 MGHRA, CDR2 YSYEKL. Trimming pared 0 bases from V and 2 bases from J, leaving 11 bases between. CDR3 DNA: TGCGCCAGCAGCCAAGATTGGGGGTTCCCCTACGAGCAGTACTTC. It translates to CASSQDWGFPYEQYF.

The chain links TRBV18 to TRBJ2-2; D is possibly TRBD2 (6 bases). This CDR3 contains 19 residues. Germline V CDR1 and CDR2: KGHSH, LQKENI. V lost 3 bases and J 5 bases, leaving 25 bases between the germline ends. The CDR3 sequence is CASSPKAGTPPVWTGELFF. The CDR3 DNA follows: TGTGCCAGCTCACCTAAGGCGGGGACTCCCCCGGTGTGGACCGGGGAGCTGTTTTTT.

This rearrangement joins TRBV7-2 to TRBJ2-7; 7 bases line up with TRBD1. CDR1 SGHTA and CDR2 FQGNSA come from the germline V gene. This CDR3 is built from 16 residues. V lost 3 bases to trimming and J lost 0 bases; unmatched junction nucleotides: 8. The CDR3 DNA sequence: TGTGCCAGCAGCTTGAGACAGGGCATGGGCTCCTACGAGCAGTACTTC. This encodes CASSLRQGMGSYEQYF.

V is TRBV9 and J is TRBJ2-7, with D possibly being TRBD1 or TRBD2 (5 bases each). The CDR3 loop spans 13 amino acids. Germline V gives CDR1 SGDLS, CDR2 YYNGEE. The ends were cut back, 4 bases at V and 6 bases at J, with 14 bases in the middle. The CDR3: CASSPWGGGEQYF. In DNA form, the CDR3 reads TGTGCCAGCAGCCCCTGGGGTGGGGGCGAGCAGTACTTC.

The chain is built from TRBV20-1 and TRBJ1-2, with D unresolved. V dropped 7 bases and J dropped 4 bases, with 10 bases sitting between them. Germline V gives CDR1 DFQATT, CDR2 SNEGSKA (reference sequence). The length of the CDR3 is 11 residues. Here the CDR3 reads CSGAGAYGYTF. CDR3 coding DNA: TGCAGTGGGGCAGGCGCCTATGGCTACACCTTC.

The chain carries TRBV28 and TRBJ1-2; 8 positions agree with TRBD1. V was pared by 5 bases and J by 6 bases, with 8 bases of the junction left unmatched. The germline gives CDR1 MDHEN, CDR2 SYDVKM. The length of the CDR3 is 14 residues. The CDR3 sequence: CASSMWDRRHGYTF. The CDR3 coding sequence is TGTGCCAGCAGTATGTGGGACAGGCGGCATGGCTACACCTTC.

The rearrangement uses TRBV5-1 and TRBJ2-3; possibly TRBD1 or TRBD2 for D (6 bases each). V shed 7 bases and J shed 1 base, with 13 bases lying between them. There are 14 residues in the CDR3. Germline assignment: CDR1 SGHRS and CDR2 YFSETQ. The CDR3 DNA is TGCGCCAGCCGCGCAAGGGGGGGCACAGATACGCAGTATTTT. Translating it yields CASRARGGTDTQYF.

The chain couples TRBV19 to TRBJ2-1, with D tentatively TRBD1 or TRBD2 (6 bases each). Germline CDR1 reads LNHDA; CDR2 reads SQIVND (reference sequence). Trimming removed 5 bases from V and 9 bases from J, with 14 bases in between. The CDR3 contains 13 residues. The CDR3 bases are TGTGCCAGTAGTCCACCGGGGGCGGGTGAGCAGTTCTTC. This codes for CASSPPGAGEQFF.

This clone showed up just a few times. The rearrangement joins TRBV2 to TRBJ1-2; D is possibly TRBD1 (6 bases). The V and J ends lost 2 bases and 4 bases respectively, with 11 bases between them. CDR3 length equals 14 residues. The germline CDR1 and CDR2 sequences are SNHLY and FYNNEI. CDR3 sequence (DNA): TGTGCCAGCAGTGAAATTGAGGACAGCTATGGCTACACCTTC. It encodes CASSEIEDSYGYTF.

The genes are TRBV27 and TRBJ2-2, with 8 bases aligning to TRBD1. The germline V gene encodes CDR1 MNHEY and CDR2 SMNVEV (reference sequence). The CDR3 is 18 amino acids. V trimming: 0 bases; J trimming: 4 bases; junction bases outside the gene matches: 10. The CDR3 sequence is CASSLSEGQELFTGELFF. In nucleotides, the CDR3 is TGTGCCAGCAGTTTATCGGAGGGACAGGAGCTTTTCACCGGGGAGCTGTTTTTT.

The chain employs TRBV4-2 and TRBJ2-1; 13 positions agree with TRBD2. The length of the CDR3 is 21 residues. Germline V gives CDR1 LGHNA, CDR2 YNFKEQ. V lost 1 base and J lost 2; bases outside the gene matches: 14. The DNA of the CDR3 is TGTGCCAGCAGCCAAGCGCGCTCGGGACTAGCGGGGAGCTTAGCCTACAATGAGCAGTTCTTC. Protein: CASSQARSGLAGSLAYNEQFF.